This note documents a single TCR beta chain sequence. This specimen comes from a study of blood T cell repertoires in COVID-19. Study context: Both acute and convalescent COVID-19 samples were obtained from the United States, Italy and Spain. PBMCs, B-cell-depleted T cells, or T cells were the source of the cDNA or gDNA that made up the material.

This CDR3 spans 15 amino acids. Germline CDR1 is MNHEY and CDR2 is SMNVEV (reference sequence). Trimming at V came to 6 bases and at J to 1 base, leaving 7 bases not matched to a gene. TCRdb's copy holds only in-frame clones and misses some; the assay was immunoSEQ multiplex PCR. This sample yields 120,000 to 150,000 clones, of which more than 80% are seen a single time; 10% to 15% belongs to the top ten. This TCR derives from a man between 18 and 35 years old with COVID-19, enrolled during active disease. The sequenced sample consisted of peripheral blood. The chain joins TRBV27 to TRBJ2-7, with 9 bases matching TRBD2. The CDR3 DNA follows: TGTGCCAGCAGCCTTTTTAGCGGGGGATCCTACGAGCAGTACTTC. As protein: CASSLFSGGSYEQYF.